This TCR beta chain was identified in a study of T cells in Graves' hyperthyroidism and ophthalmopathy. This clonotype occurred many times. Its target is unknown. Clinicians diagnosed patients from clinical symptoms, serum thyroxine and TRAb, thyroid ultrasound and orbital computed tomography. Findings and caveats of the study: Most clonotypes that expanded in the thyroid above 0.001 also showed up in blood.

Amplified TCR beta CDR3 regions derived from RNA transcripts. HTBI primers were the set used in a first-round RT-PCR of the TCR CDR3. TCRdb reanalysed the multiplex PCR reads using MiXCR and keeps one entry per CDR3 protein. The data show 400,000 to 600,000 distinct CDR3 sequences, about 16% seen once. Trimming cost V 5 bases and J 6 bases; bases outside gene matches: 8. This CDR3 contains 14 residues. The germline CDR1 and CDR2 sequences are SGHTA and FQGNSA. V and J are TRBV7-2 and TRBJ1-1, with 8 positions matching TRBD1. The sample consisted of blood. The receptor was isolated from a woman aged 25 to 39 with Graves' ophthalmopathy. Written as DNA, the CDR3 is TGTGCCAGCAGCCCCGGACAGGGAAGTCCTGAAGCTTTCTTT. Translated: CASSPGQGSPEAFF.